This T cell receptor beta chain stems from a study of human T cells and chemical hapten exposure. On this clonotype itself: Its antigen is not identified.

TCRdb recomputed calls from the RACE reads with MiXCR, one row per CDR3 protein. The repertoire holds more than 95,000 distinct CDR3 sequences, around a quarter seen once, with under 13% in the top ten. Study-wide points: TCRs exceeding 1 in 1000 frequency stayed unchanged with DPC sensitization.

V dropped 3 bases and J dropped 8 bases, with 13 bases sitting between them. The CDR3 sequence is 14 residues long. CDR1 MDHEN and CDR2 SYDVKM come from the germline V gene. Noted time point: patch test 3, about 24 weeks after DPC sensitization. Indicated treatment: therapeutic diphenylcyclopropenone sensitization with weekly scalp DPC. The material sequenced was whole blood, taken in connection with sensitization to the hapten diphenylcyclopropenone (DPC). The TCR comes from a man in his forties with alopecia areata. Some clones in this sample may be carry-over from other donors' samples. V is TRBV28 and J is TRBJ1-4, with D maybe TRBD1 (6 bases). The CDR3 DNA is TGTGCCAGCAGTTTTTTGAGGGGGGAGGAAAAACTGTTTTTT. It specifies CASSFLRGEEKLFF.